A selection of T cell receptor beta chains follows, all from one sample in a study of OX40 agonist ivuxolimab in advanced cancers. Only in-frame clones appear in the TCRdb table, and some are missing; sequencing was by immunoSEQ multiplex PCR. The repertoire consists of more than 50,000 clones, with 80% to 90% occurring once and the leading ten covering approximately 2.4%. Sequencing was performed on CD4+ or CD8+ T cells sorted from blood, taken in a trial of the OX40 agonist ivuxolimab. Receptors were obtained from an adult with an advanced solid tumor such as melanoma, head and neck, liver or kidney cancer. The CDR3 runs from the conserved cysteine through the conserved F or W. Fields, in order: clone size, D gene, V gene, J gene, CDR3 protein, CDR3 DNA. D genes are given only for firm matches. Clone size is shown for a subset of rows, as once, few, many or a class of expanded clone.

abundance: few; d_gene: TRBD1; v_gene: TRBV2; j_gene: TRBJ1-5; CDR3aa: CASSAGQGNQPQHF; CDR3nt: TGTGCCAGCAGCGCAGGACAGGGGAATCAGCCCCAGCATTTT
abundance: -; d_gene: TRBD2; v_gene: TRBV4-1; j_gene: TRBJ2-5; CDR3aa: CASSRPTSGGMGETQYF; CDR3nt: TGCGCCAGCAGCCGTCCGACTAGCGGGGGAATGGGAGAGACCCAGTACTTC
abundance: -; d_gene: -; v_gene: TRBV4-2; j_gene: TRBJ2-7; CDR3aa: CASSPDRTRPYEQYF; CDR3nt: TGTGCCAGCAGCCCCGACAGGACCCGACCCTACGAGCAGTACTTC
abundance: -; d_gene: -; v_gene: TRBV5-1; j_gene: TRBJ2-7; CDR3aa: CASSLAGVGSYEQYF; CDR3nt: TGCGCCAGCAGCTTGGCCGGGGTGGGTTCCTACGAGCAGTACTTC
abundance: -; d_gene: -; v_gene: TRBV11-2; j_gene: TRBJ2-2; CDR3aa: CASSLVVVVNTGELFF; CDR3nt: TGTGCCAGCAGCTTAGTGGTGGTCGTGAACACCGGGGAGCTGTTTTTT
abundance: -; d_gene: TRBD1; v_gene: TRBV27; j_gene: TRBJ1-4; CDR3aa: CASSAGGPREKLFF; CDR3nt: TGTGCCAGCAGTGCAGGGGGACCTAGGGAAAAACTGTTTTTT
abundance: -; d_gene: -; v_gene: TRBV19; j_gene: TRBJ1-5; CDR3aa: CASSISPNSNQPQHF; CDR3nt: TGTGCCAGTAGTATTTCCCCAAATAGCAATCAGCCCCAGCATTTT
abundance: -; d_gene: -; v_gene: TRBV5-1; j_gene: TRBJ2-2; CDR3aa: CASRDPGIGELFF; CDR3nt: TGCGCCAGCAGAGACCCGGGGATCGGGGAGCTGTTTTTT
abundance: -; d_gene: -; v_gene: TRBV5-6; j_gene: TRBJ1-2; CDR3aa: CATLRTSNYGYTF; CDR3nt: TGTGCCACCCTCAGGACGTCTAACTATGGCTACACCTTC
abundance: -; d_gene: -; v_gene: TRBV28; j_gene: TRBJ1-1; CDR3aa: CASSLLAEAFF; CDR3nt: TGTGCCAGCAGTTTATTGGCTGAAGCTTTCTTT
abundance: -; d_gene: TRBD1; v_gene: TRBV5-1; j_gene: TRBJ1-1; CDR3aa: CASSSRKQGPQGTEAFF; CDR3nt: TGCGCCAGCAGCAGCCGGAAACAGGGGCCCCAGGGCACTGAAGCTTTCTTT
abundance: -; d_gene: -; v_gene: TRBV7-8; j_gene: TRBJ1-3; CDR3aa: CASSLDSKNTIYF; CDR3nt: TGTGCCAGCAGCCTGGACAGCAAAAACACCATATATTTT
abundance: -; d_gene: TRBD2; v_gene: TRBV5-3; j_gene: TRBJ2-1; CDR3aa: CARSHGLADSGEQFF; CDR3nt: TGTGCCAGAAGCCATGGACTAGCCGATTCTGGTGAGCAGTTCTTC
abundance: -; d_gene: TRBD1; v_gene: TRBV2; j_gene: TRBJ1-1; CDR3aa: CASADRGHTEAFF; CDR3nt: TGTGCCAGCGCGGACAGGGGGCATACTGAAGCTTTCTTT
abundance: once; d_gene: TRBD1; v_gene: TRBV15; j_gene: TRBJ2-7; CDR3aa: CATSRPGQGRYEQYF; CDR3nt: TGTGCCACCAGCAGACCGGGACAGGGTAGGTACGAGCAGTACTTC
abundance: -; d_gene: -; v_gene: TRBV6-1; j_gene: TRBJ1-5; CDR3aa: CASSGVVGGQPQHF; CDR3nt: TGTGCCAGCAGTGGGGTCGTTGGCGGTCAGCCCCAGCATTTT
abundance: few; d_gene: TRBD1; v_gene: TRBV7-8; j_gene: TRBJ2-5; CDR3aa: CASSRLQGEETQYF; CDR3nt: TGTGCCAGCAGCCGATTACAGGGGGAAGAGACCCAGTACTTC
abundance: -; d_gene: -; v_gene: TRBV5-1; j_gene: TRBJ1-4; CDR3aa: CASSWDRTASNEKLFF; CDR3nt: TGCGCCAGCAGTTGGGACCGGACGGCGAGTAATGAAAAACTGTTTTTT
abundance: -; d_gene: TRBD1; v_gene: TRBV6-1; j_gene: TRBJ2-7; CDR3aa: CASSDGQGNYEQYF; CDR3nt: TGTGCCAGCAGTGATGGACAGGGAAACTACGAGCAGTACTTC
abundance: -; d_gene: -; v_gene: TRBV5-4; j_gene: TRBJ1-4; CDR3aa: CASSSETAQKLFF; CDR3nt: TGTGCCAGCAGCTCTGAGACCGCCCAAAAACTGTTTTTT
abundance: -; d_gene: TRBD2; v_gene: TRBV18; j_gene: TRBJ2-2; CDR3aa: CASSPTSGINTGELFF; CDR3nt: TGTGCCAGCTCACCGACTAGCGGAATAAACACCGGGGAGCTGTTTTTT
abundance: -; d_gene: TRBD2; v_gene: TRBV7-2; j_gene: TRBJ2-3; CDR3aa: CASSQLAGGVTDTQYF; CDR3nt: TGTGCCAGCAGCCAGTTAGCGGGGGGGGTCACAGATACGCAGTATTTT
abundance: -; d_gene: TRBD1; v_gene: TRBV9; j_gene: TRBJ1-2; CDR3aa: CASSGRQGWGYTF; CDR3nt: TGTGCCAGCAGCGGTCGACAGGGATGGGGCTACACCTTC
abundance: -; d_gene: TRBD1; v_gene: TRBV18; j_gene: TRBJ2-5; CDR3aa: CASSPIGQGETQYF; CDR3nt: TGTGCCAGCTCACCCATAGGACAGGGGGAGACCCAGTACTTC
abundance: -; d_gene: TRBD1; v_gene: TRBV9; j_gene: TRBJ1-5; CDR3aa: CASSSGQGRQPQHF; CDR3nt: TGTGCCAGCAGCTCCGGACAGGGACGACAGCCCCAGCATTTT
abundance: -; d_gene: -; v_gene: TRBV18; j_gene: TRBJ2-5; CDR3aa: CASSPLIGNGGQETQYF; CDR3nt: TGTGCCAGCTCACCACTGATAGGAAACGGGGGACAAGAGACCCAGTACTTC
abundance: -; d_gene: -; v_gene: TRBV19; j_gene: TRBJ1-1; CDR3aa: CASSITGVDTEAFF; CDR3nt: TGTGCCAGTAGTATCACGGGGGTAGACACTGAAGCTTTCTTT
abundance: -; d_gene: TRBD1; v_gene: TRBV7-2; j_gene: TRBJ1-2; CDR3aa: CASSFDRAGYGYTF; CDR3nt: TGTGCCAGCAGCTTTGACAGGGCGGGCTATGGCTACACCTTC
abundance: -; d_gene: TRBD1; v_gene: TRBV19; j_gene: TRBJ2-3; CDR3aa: CASSLGQATDTQYF; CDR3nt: TGTGCCAGTAGTCTTGGACAGGCCACAGATACGCAGTATTTT
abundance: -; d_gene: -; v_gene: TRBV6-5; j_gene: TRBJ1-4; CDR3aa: CASSYRGLQGEKLFF; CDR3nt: TGTGCCAGCAGTTACCGGGGTTTGCAGGGTGAAAAACTGTTTTTT
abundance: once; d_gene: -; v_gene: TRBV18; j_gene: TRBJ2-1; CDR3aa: CASSPPNNAQGVQFF; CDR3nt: TGTGCCAGCTCACCGCCTAATAATGCGCAGGGTGTGCAGTTCTTC
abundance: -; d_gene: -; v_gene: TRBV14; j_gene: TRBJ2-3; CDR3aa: CASSPRAQALQYF; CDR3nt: TGTGCCAGCAGCCCTCGGGCTCAGGCCTTGCAGTATTTT
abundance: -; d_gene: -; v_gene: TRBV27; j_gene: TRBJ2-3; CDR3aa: CASTSGRGSTDTQYF; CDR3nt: TGTGCCAGCACCTCGGGAAGGGGGAGCACAGATACGCAGTATTTT
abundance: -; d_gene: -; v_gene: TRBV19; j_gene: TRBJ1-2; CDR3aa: CASSSRGTDYGYTF; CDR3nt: TGTGCCAGTAGTTCTCGGGGGACCGACTATGGCTACACCTTC
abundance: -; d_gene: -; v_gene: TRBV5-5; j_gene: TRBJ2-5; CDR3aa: CASSSTGIQETQYF; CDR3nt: TGTGCCAGCAGCTCCACAGGGATTCAAGAGACCCAGTACTTC
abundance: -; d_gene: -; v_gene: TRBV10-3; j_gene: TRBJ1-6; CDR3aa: CVSGQASSPLHF; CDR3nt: TGTGTCTCGGGGCAGGCTTCTTCACCCCTCCACTTT
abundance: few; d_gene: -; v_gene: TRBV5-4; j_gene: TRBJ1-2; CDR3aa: CASSGFGNGYTF; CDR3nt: -
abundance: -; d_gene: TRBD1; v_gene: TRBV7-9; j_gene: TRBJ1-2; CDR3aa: CATNPLDRGFSDYGYTF; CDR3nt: TGTGCCACGAACCCCCTGGACAGGGGGTTCTCGGACTATGGCTACACCTTC
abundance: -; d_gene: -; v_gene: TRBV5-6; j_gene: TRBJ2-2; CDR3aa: CASSLRKAGPNTGELFF; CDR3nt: TGTGCCAGCAGCTTGAGGAAAGCAGGTCCGAACACCGGGGAGCTGTTTTTT
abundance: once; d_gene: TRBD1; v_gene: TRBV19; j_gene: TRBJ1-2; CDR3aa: CASTTGQGYGYTF; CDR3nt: TGTGCCAGTACCACGGGACAGGGTTATGGCTACACCTTC
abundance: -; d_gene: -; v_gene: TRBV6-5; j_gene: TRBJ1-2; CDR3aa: CASSYNRINYGYTF; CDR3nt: TGTGCCAGCAGTTATAACCGGATTAACTATGGCTACACCTTC
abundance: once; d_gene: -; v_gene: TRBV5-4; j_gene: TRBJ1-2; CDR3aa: CASSLGKNYGYTF; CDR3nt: TGTGCCAGCAGCTTGGGGAAGAACTATGGCTACACCTTC
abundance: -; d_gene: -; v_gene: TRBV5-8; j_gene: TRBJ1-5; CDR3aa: CASSLSVIGNQPQHF; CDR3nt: TGTGCCAGCAGCTTGTCAGTTATCGGCAATCAGCCCCAGCATTTT
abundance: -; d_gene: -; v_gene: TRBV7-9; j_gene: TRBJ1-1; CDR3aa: CASSITDTTEAFF; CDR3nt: TGTGCCAGCAGCATCACAGACACCACTGAAGCTTTCTTT
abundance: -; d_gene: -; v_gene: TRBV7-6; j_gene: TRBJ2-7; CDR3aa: CASSLGTESSYEQYF; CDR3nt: TGTGCCAGCAGCTTAGGGACAGAGAGCTCCTACGAGCAGTACTTC